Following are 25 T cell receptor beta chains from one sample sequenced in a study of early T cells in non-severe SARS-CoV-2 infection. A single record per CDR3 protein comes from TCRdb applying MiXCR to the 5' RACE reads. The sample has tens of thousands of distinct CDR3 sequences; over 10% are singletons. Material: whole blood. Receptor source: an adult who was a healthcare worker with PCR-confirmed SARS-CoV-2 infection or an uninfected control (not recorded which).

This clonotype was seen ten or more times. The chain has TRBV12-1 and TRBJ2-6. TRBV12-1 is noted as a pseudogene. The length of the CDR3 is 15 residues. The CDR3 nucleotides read TGTGCCAGCAGCTTTCGGTCGTCTGGGGCCAACGTCCTGACTTTC. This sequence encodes CASSFRSSGANVLTF.

CDR3: CASTGGFENTIYF. The CDR3 nucleotides are TGTGCCAGCACAGGGGGCTTTGAAAACACCATATATTTT. The genes are TRBV28 and TRBJ1-3; 8 bases line up with TRBD1. This CDR3 has 13 amino acids. CDR1 and CDR2 (germline): MDHEN, SYDVKM. Germline trimming cut 7 bases from V and 6 bases from J; bases unmatched to any gene: 5.

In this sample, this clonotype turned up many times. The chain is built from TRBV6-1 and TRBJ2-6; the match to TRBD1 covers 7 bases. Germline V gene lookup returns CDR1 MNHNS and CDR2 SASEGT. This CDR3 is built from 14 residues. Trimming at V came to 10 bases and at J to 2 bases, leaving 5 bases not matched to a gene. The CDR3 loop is CATGTATGANVLTF. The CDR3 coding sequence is TGTGCCACTGGGACAGCCACTGGGGCCAACGTCCTGACTTTC.

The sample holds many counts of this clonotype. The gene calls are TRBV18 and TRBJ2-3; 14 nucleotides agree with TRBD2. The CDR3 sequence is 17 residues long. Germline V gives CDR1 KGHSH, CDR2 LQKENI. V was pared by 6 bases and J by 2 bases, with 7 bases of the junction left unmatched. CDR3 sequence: CASSRGTSGGLTDTQYF. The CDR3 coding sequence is TGTGCCAGCTCCCGAGGGACTAGCGGGGGCCTCACAGATACGCAGTATTTT.

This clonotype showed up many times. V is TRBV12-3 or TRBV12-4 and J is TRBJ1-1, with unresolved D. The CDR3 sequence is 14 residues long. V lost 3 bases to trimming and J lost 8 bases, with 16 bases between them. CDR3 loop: CASSFEASGKEAFF. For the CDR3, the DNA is TGTGCCAGCAGTTTTGAGGCCTCCGGGAAAGAAGCTTTCTTT.

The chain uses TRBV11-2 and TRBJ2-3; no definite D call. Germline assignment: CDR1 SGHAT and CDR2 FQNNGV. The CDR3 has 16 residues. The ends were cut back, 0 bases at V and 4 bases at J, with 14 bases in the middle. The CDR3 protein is CASSLESGRVADTQYF. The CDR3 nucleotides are TGTGCCAGCAGCTTAGAATCTGGTCGAGTAGCAGATACGCAGTATTTT.

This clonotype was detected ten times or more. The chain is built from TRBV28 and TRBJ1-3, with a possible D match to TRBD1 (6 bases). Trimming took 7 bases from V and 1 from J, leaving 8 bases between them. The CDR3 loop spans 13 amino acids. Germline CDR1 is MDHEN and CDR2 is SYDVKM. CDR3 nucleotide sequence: TGTGCCAGCACAACAGGGTCTGGAAACACCATATATTTT. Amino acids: CASTTGSGNTIYF. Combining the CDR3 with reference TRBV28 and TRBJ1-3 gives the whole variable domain DVKVTQSSRYLVKRTGEKVFLECVQDMDHENMFWYRQDPGLGLRLIYFSYDVKMKEKGDIPEGYSVSREKKERFSLILESASTNQTSMYLCASTTGSGNTIYFGEGSWLTVV.

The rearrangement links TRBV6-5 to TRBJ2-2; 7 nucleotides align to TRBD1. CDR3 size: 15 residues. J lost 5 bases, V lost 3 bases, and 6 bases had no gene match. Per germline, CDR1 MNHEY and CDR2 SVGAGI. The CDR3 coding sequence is TGTGCCAGCAGTTATCCCACAGGGGAAACCGGGGAGCTGTTTTTT. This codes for CASSYPTGETGELFF.

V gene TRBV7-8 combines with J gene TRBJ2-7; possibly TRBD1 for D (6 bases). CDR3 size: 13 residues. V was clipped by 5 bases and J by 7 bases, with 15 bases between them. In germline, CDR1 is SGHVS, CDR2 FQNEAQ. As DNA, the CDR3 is TGTGCCAGCAGCCCACAGGGATTCGGGGAGCAGTACTTC. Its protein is CASSPQGFGEQYF.

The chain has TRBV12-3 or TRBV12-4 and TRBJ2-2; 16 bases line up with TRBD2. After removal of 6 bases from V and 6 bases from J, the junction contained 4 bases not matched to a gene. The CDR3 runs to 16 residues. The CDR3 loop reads CASRAGLAGGPGELFF. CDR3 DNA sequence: TGTGCCAGCAGAGCGGGACTAGCGGGAGGGCCCGGGGAGCTGTTTTTT.

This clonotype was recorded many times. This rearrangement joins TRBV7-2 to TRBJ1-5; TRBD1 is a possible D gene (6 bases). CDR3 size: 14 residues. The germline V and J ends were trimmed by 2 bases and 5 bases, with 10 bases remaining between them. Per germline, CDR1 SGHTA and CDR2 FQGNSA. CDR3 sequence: CASSLRKGDQPQHF. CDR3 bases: TGTGCCAGCAGCTTAAGGAAGGGGGATCAGCCCCAGCATTTT.

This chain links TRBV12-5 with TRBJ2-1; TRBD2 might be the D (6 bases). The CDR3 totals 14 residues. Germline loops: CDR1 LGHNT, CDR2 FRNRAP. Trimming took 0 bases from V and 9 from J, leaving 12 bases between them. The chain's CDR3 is CASGLVGGAGEQFF. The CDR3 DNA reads TGTGCTAGTGGTTTGGTCGGAGGGGCAGGTGAGCAGTTCTTC. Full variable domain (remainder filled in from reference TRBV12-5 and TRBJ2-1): DARVTQTPRHKVTEMGQEVTMRCQPILGHNTVFWYRQTMMQGLELLAYFRNRAPLDDSGMPKDRFSAEMPDATLATLKIQPSEPRDSAVYFCASGLVGGAGEQFFGPGTRLTVL.

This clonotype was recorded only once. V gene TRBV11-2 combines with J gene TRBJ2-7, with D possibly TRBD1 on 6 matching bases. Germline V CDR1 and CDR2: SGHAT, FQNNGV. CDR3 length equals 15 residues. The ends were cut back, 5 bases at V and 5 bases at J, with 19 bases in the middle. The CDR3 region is CASSEQILTGNEQYF. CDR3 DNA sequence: TGTGCCAGCAGCGAGCAAATATTAACAGGGAACGAGCAGTACTTC. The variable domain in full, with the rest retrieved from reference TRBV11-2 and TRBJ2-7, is EAGVAQSPRYKIIEKRQSVAFWCNPISGHATLYWYQQILGQGPKLLIQFQNNGVVDDSQLPKDRFSAERLKGVDSTLKIQPAKLEDSAVYLCASSEQILTGNEQYFGPGTRLTVT.

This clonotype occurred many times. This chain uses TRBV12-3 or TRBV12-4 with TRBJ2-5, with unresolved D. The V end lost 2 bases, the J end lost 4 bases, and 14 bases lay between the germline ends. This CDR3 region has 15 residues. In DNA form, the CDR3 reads TGTGCCAGCAGTTTATCCGGGCCCAAGGGAGAGACCCAGTACTTC. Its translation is CASSLSGPKGETQYF.

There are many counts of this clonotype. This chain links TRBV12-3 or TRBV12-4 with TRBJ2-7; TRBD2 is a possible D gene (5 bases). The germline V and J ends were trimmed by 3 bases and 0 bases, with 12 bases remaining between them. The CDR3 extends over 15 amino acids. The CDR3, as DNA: TGTGCCAGCAGTTTCAGGCGCGGGCTCTCCTACGAGCAGTACTTC. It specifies CASSFRRGLSYEQYF.

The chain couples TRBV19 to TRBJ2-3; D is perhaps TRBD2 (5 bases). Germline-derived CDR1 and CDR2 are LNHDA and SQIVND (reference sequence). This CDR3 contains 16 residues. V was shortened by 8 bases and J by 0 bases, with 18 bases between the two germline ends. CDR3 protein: CASGYPNRGSTDTQYF. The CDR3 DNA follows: TGTGCCAGTGGCTATCCAAACCGGGGAAGCACAGATACGCAGTATTTT.

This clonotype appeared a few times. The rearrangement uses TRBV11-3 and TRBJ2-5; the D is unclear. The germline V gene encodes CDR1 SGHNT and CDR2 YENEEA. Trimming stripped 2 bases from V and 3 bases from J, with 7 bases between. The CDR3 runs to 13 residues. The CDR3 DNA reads TGTGCCAGCAGCTTATCCAGAGAAGAGACCCAGTACTTC. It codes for CASSLSREETQYF.

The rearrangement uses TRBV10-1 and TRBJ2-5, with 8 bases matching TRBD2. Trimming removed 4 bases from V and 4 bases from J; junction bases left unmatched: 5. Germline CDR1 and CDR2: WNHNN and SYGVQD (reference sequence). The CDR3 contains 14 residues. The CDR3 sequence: CASSAGGLGETQYF. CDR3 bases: TGCGCCAGCAGTGCGGGGGGGCTAGGAGAGACCCAGTACTTC.

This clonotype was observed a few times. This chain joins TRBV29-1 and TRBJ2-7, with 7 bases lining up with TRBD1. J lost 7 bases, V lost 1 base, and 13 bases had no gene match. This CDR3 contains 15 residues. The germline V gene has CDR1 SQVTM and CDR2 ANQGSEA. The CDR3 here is CSVEGRRQGVWEQYF. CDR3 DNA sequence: TGCAGCGTTGAAGGAAGGAGGCAGGGGGTATGGGAGCAGTACTTC.

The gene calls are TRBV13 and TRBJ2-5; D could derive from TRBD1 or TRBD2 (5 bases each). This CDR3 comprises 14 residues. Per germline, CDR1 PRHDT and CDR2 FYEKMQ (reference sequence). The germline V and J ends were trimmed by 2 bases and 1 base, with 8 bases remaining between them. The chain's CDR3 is CASSLKGPQETQYF. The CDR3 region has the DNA TGTGCCAGCAGCTTAAAGGGACCCCAAGAGACCCAGTACTTC. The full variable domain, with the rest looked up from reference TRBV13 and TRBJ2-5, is AAGVIQSPRHLIKEKRETATLKCYPIPRHDTVYWYQQGPGQDPQFLISFYEKMQSDKGSIPDRFSAQQFSDYHSELNMSSLELGDSALYFCASSLKGPQETQYFGPGTRLLVL.

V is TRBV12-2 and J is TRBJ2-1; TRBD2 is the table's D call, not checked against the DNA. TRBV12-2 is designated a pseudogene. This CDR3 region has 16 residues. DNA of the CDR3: TGTGCAAGTCGCTTATCAGGCGGGAGGGGACACAATGAGCAGTTGTTC. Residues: CASRLSGGRGHNEQLF.

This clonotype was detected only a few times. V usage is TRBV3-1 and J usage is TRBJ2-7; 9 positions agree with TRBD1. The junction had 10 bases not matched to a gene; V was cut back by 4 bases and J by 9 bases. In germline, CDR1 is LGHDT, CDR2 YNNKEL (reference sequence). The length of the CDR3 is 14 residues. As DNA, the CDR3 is TGTGCCAGCAGCCTCCTGACAGGGGGGAAGTGGCAGTACTTC. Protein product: CASSLLTGGKWQYF.

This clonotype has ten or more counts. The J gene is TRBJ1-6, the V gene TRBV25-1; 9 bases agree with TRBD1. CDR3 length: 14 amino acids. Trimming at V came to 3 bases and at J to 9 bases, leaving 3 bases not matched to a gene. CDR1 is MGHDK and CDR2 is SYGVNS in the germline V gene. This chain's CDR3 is CASSEGQGGSPLHF. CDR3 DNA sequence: TGTGCCAGCAGTGAGGGACAGGGAGGTTCACCCCTCCACTTT.

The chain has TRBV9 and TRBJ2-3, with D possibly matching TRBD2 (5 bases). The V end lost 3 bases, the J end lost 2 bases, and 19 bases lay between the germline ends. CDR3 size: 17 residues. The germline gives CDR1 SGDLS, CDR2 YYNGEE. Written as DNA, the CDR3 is TGTGCCAGCAGCGCCCCATTGGGAGCGACCTCCACAGATACGCAGTATTTT. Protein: CASSAPLGATSTDTQYF.

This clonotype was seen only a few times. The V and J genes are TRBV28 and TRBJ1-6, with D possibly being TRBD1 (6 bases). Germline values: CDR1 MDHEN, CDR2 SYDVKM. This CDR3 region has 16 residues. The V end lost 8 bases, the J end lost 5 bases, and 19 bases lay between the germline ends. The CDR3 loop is CASRGRGAFNNSPLHF. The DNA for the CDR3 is TGTGCCAGCCGCGGGAGGGGGGCCTTCAATAATTCACCCCTCCACTTT.